This T cell receptor beta chain was found in a study of blood T cell repertoires in COVID-19. Study overall: The study drew acute and convalescent COVID-19 samples from the United States, Italy and Spain. The analysed material was cDNA or gDNA that came from T cells, B-cell-depleted T cells, or PBMCs.

Germline V gene lookup returns CDR1 MDHEN and CDR2 SYDVKM. The CDR3 is 15 residues long. V lost 6 bases to trimming and J lost 10 bases; unmatched junction nucleotides: 11. The Seattle patients joined while their infection was active and were tracked longitudinally afterward. Source study methods: Estimates of nucleated cell counts were drawn from the amplification of reference gene primers. Generated by immunoSEQ multiplex PCR, the TCRdb table keeps only in-frame clones and is missing some. V, J and clone size are those of that table, while D and trimming were read from the DNA. The table includes approximately 330,000 clones, around 87% detected once. This clone was seen just once.

The sequencing input was peripheral blood. The V gene is TRBV28, the J gene TRBJ2-2, with TRBD2 identical over 10 bases. The sequence derives from a woman between 40 and 55 years old with COVID-19, enrolled during active disease. CDR3 in amino acids: CASSRGGLAPAELFF. The CDR3 DNA sequence: TGTGCCAGCAGCCGCGGGGGACTAGCGCCGGCGGAGCTGTTTTTT. The full variable domain, completed using reference TRBV28 and TRBJ2-2, is DVKVTQSSRYLVKRTGEKVFLECVQDMDHENMFWYRQDPGLGLRLIYFSYDVKMKEKGDIPEGYSVSREKKERFSLILESASTNQTSMYLCASSRGGLAPAELFFGEGSRLTVL.